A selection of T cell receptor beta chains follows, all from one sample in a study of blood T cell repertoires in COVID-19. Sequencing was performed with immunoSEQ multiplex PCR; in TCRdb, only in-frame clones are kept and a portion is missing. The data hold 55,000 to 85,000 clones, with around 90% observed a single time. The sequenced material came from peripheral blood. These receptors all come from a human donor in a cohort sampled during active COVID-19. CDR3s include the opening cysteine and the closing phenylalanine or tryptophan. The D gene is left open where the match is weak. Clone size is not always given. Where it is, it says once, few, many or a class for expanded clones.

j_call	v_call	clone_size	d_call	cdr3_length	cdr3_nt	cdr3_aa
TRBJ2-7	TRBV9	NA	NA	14	TGTGCCAGCAGCGTACGCCCAGGGGCCTACGAGCAGTACTTC	CASSVRPGAYEQYF
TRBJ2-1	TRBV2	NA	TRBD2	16	TGTGCCAGCAGCCGTAGCGGGAGGGCCGCCTACAATGAGCAGTTCTTC	CASSRSGRAAYNEQFF
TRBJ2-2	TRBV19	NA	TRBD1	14	TGTGCCAGTAAAGGGGGCGCGAACACCGGGGAGCTGTTTTTT	CASKGGANTGELFF
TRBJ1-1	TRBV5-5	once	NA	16	TGTGCCAGCAGCTTGTCCGCGGGGATAGAGTACACTGAAGCTTTCTTT	CASSLSAGIEYTEAFF
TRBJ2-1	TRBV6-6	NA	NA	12	TGTGCCAGCAGGAGTCAGGACAATGAGCAGTTCTTC	CASRSQDNEQFF
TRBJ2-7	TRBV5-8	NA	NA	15	TGTGCCAGCAGCTTGGCCGCTGACACTGGATACGAGCAGTACTTC	CASSLAADTGYEQYF
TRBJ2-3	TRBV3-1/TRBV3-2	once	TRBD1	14	TGTGCCAGCAGCAAGGGACAGGCCACAGATACGCAGTATTTT	CASSKGQATDTQYF
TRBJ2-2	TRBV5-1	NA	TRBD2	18	TGCGCCAGCAGCTATGAACGGGACTACTCGAGGAACACCGGGGAGCTGTTTTTT	CASSYERDYSRNTGELFF
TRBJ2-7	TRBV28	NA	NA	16	TGTGCCAGCAGCTCGGTTGGGGACACCATTGGCTACGAGCAGTACTTC	CASSSVGDTIGYEQYF
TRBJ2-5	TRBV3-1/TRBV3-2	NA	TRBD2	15	TGTGCCAGCAGCCCGGGACTAGTTACGGAAGAGACCCAGTACTTC	CASSPGLVTEETQYF
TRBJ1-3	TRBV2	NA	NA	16	TGTGCCAGCAGTGAGAGACGGGGGTACTCTGGAAACACCATATATTTT	CASSERRGYSGNTIYF
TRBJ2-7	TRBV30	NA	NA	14	TGTGCCTGGAGCGGCTGGGACTTGTCCTACGAGCAGTACTTC	CAWSGWDLSYEQYF
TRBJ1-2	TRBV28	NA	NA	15	TGTGCCAGCAGTCCCCCGGCAGGGTTACGCTATGGCTACACCTTC	CASSPPAGLRYGYTF
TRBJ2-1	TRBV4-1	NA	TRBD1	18	TGCGCCAGCAGCCCGAGGCCCAGCTCCGGGACAGGAGACAATGAGCAGTTCTTC	CASSPRPSSGTGDNEQFF
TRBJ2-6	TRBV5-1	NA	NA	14	TGCGCCAGCAGCTCGAGCTCTGGGGCCAACGTCCTGACTTTC	CASSSSSGANVLTF
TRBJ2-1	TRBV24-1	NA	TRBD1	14	TGTGCCACGGGGACAGGGGGCGTCTACAATGAGCAGTTCTTC	CATGTGGVYNEQFF
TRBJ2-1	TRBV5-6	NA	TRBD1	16	TGTGCCAGCATCCCTGGAGCAGGGGGTTCCTACAATGAGCAGTTCTTC	CASIPGAGGSYNEQFF
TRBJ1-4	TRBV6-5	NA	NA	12	TGTGCCAGCGGGCTTACAGCGGGGGAACTGTTTTTT	CASGLTAGELFF
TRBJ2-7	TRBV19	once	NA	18	TGTGCCAGTAGTATATCCCAGGGGGGCGGCCCCTATTCCTACGAGCAGTACTTC	CASSISQGGGPYSYEQYF
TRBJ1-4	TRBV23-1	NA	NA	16	TGCGCCAGCAATTTCGGGGGAGACCCCCTCGGGGAAAAACTGTTTTTT	CASNFGGDPLGEKLFF
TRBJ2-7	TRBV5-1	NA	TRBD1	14	TGCGCCAGCAGCCCAGGACAGGGGGTGTACGAGCAGTACTTC	CASSPGQGVYEQYF
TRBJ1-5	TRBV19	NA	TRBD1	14	TGTGCCAGTAGTATGACAGGGGGTAATCAGCCCCAGCATTTT	CASSMTGGNQPQHF
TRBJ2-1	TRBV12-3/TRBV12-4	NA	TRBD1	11	TGTGCCAGCAGCCGTGGACAGGAGAAGTTCTTC	CASSRGQEKFF
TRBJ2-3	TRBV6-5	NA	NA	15	TGTGCCAGCAGTTACGACGGGGGGCGGGGAGATACGCAGTATTTT	CASSYDGGRGDTQYF
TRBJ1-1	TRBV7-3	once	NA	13	TGTGCCAGCAGCCGGGGAGGGGGCACTGAAGCTTTCTTT	CASSRGGGTEAFF
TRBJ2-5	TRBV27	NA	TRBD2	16	TGTGCCAGCAGTCACACCGGGACTAGGGGGGGGGAGACCCAGTACTTC	CASSHTGTRGGETQYF